The entry below gives a single T cell receptor beta chain sequence along with its context. This clonotype is deemed medium-sized (0.01 to 0.1%). No cognate antigen has been identified for it. Base qualities are not at hand, and no much larger clone is one base apart. This record comes from a study of T cell repertoires and leukemia-associated antigens (dated by TCRdb to about 2019). For the wider study: About 5.1 to 6.6 million read pairs and roughly 3 to 5.0 million effective reads were obtained per sample, with 16 million or so effective reads obtained overall. Using in vitro peptide stimulation of healthy T cells, the study sought to determine the antigen recognized by a TCR Vbeta21 clone earlier detected in CML patients. General conclusions and limits of the study: No significant differences among the four groups were observed in the numbers of Vbeta genes (approximately 60), Jbeta genes (over twelve), VDJ rearrangements, or unique CDR3s. The antigen specificity and function of the expanded clones were not directly tested and needed further investigation.

Total RNA was extracted from the cultured T cells using TRIzol reagent. 5' rapid amplification of cDNA ends (5'RACE) was used to amplify TCRbeta libraries from RNA. Before sequencing, library concentration and integrity were assessed using Qubit, an Agilent instrument, and quantitative PCR. Qualified libraries were sequenced on Illumina HiSeq or MiSeq by a commercial service provider. The study's own analysis went as follows. MiXCR version 1.8.2 was used to identify TCR sequences in each sample. For a clone to be considered qualified, a CDR3 longer than four amino acids, an in-frame nucleotide length, and the absence of a stop codon were required. A read counted as effective if the read contained the complete CDR3 structure. RT-PCR with 24 Vbeta primers, GeneScan spectratyping, and Sanger sequencing were used to validate expanded clones. TCRdb reanalyzed the raw reads on its own, using fastp at Q25 for trimming and MiXCR for clone calling, and kept in-frame beta chains. One record per CDR3 amino acid sequence lists the most common genes and DNA. TCRdb assigned the V and J calls; the authors' analysis was not used. This sample holds roughly 12,000 distinct CDR3 sequences; approximately 39% were observed only once. The ten largest make up 25% to 30% of the sample.

CD3+ T cells were first rested overnight at approximately 2.5 million cells/mL in RPMI 1640 without fetal bovine serum. MACS immunomagnetic beads were used, per the manufacturer's instructions, to isolate CD3+ T cells from PBMCs. CDR3 length: 13 amino acids, cysteine to phenylalanine. The kept DNA is CDR3 alone, 39 bases in frame from the first base. At the junction V is shortened by 8 bases and J by 3 bases; bases outside the gene matches: 3. CDR1 and CDR2 are read off the germline V gene (reference sequence) as MNHNY and SVGAGI. The sample consisted of CD3+ T cells sorted from blood and cultured. The source of this sequence is a female donor in good health. Here the chain combines TRBV6-6 and TRBJ1-3, with TRBD1 matching 8 junction bases. The encoded CDR3 is CASSTGGGNTIYF. The nucleotide sequence reads TGTGCCAGCTCAACAGGGGGTGGAAACACCATATATTTT.